This T cell receptor beta chain is from a study of T cell responses to AZD1222 COVID-19 vaccine. About the study: The study pooled second doses at about 4 or about 12 weeks. Regarding the study as a whole: No day 14 peak samples; only post-peak repertoires were characterized. Females outnumbered males among donors, who were mostly white British; clonal diversity was possibly underestimated. Unmutated variant regions reportedly attract nearly half of all spike-specific TCRs.

Trimming took 3 bases from V and 6 from J; bases not matched to a gene: 6. This CDR3 is 13 amino acids long. Germline CDR1 is SGHRS and CDR2 is YFSETQ. In the case of this clone: Its antigen remains unidentified.

TCRdb keeps only in-frame clones here, not all; method: immunoSEQ multiplex PCR. The profile shows about 110,000 clones, about 92% of them singletons. This rearrangement joins TRBV5-1 to TRBJ2-7; 7 bases fit TRBD2. This TCR came from an adult in good health. This material consisted of peripheral blood, taken on day 0 of AZD1222 vaccination. CDR3 residues: CASSYGRSAEQYF. The CDR3 bases are TGCGCCAGCAGCTACGGGAGGTCGGCCGAGCAGTACTTC.